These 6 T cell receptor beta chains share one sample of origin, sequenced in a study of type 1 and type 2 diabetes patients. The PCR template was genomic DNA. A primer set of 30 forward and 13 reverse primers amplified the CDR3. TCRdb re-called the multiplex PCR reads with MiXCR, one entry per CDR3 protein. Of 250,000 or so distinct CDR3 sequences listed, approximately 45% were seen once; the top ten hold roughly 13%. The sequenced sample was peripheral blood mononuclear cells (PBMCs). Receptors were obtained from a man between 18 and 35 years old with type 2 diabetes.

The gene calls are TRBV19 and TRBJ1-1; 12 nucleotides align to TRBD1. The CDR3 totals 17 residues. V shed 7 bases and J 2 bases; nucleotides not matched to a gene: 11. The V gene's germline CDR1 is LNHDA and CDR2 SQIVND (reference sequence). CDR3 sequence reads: CASTFRGTGGRNTEAFF. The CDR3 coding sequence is TGTGCCAGTACCTTTCGGGGGACAGGGGGCAGAAACACTGAAGCTTTCTTT.

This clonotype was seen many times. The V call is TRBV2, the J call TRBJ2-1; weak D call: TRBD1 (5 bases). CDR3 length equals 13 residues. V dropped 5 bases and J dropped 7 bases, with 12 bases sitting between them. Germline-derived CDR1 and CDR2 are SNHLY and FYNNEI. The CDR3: CASSQNRLNEQFF. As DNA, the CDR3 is TGTGCCAGCAGTCAGAACAGGCTGAATGAGCAGTTCTTC.

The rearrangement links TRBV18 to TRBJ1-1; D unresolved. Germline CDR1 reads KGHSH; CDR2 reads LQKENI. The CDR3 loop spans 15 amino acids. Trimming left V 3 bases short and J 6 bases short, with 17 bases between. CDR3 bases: TGTGCCAGCTCACCCTCCCAAGGCATTTTTGCTGAAGCTTTCTTT. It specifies CASSPSQGIFAEAFF.

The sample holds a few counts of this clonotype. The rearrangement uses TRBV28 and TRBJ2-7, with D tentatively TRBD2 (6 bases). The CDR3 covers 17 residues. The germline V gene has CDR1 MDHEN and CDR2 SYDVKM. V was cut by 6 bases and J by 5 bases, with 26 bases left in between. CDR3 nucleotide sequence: TGTGCCAGCAGCCCCCTCGGACAACCCCTCGGGGGAGACGAGCAGTACTTC. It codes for CASSPLGQPLGGDEQYF.

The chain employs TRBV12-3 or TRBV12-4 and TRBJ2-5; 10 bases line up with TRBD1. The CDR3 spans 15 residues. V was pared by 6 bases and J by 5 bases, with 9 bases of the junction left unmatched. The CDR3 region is CASSSGTGVSETQYF. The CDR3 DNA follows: TGTGCCAGCAGCTCCGGGACAGGGGTCTCGGAGACCCAGTACTTC.

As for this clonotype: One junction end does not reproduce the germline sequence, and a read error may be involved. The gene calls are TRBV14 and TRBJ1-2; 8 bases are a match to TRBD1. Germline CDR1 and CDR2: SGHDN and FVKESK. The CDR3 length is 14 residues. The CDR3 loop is CAGSQDRTGKGYTF. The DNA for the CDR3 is TGTGCCGGCAGCCAAGACAGGACAGGGAAGGGCTACACCTTC.